Below, 32 T cell receptor beta chains from the same sample are listed, as sequenced in a study of blood T cells in healthy people across ages. A second about 7 to 12 cycle PCR used barcoded and J-beta primers. TCRdb recomputed calls from the 5' RACE reads with MiXCR, one row per CDR3 protein. The sample yields about 770,000 distinct CDR3 sequences, under 45% seen once. The sample comprised blood. These receptors came from a man in his sixties in good health.

The V call is TRBV20-1, the J call TRBJ2-7; TRBD2 might be the D (7 bases). CDR3 length: 14 residues. The V end lost 4 bases, the J end lost 5 bases, and 18 bases lay between the germline ends. Germline V gene data show CDR1 as DFQATT and CDR2 as SNEGSKA (reference sequence). For the CDR3, the DNA is TGCAGTGCTAAGAAGGGGGGGGGCTTTAACGAGCAGTACTTC. Protein sequence: CSAKKGGGFNEQYF.

The CDR3 bases are TGTGCCAGCAGCGACGAGGGGTACAATGAGCAGTTCTTC. Encoded protein: CASSDEGYNEQFF. The V call is TRBV7-6, the J call TRBJ2-1; D is perhaps TRBD1 or TRBD2 (5 bases each). CDR3 length: 13 residues. CDR1 and CDR2 (germline): SGHVS, FNYEAQ. Trimming cost V 5 bases and J 4 bases, with 9 bases left between them.

The V and J genes are TRBV3-1 and TRBJ2-5, with D perhaps assigned TRBD1 or TRBD2 (6 bases each). This CDR3 comprises 15 residues. The V and J ends lost 7 bases and 2 bases respectively, with 17 bases between them. Germline V lookup: CDR1 LGHDT, CDR2 YNNKEL (reference sequence). This CDR3 reads CASNYRGGNQETQYF. CDR3 in DNA: TGTGCCAGCAACTACCGAGGGGGGAATCAAGAGACCCAGTACTTC.

This clonotype was found a few times. The V call is TRBV10-3, the J call TRBJ1-1; 8 bases are shared with TRBD1. CDR1 and CDR2 (germline): ENHRY, SYGVKD. V shed 10 bases, J shed 0 bases, and the junction held 13 bases outside the gene matches. The CDR3 covers 16 residues. In nucleotides, the CDR3 is TGTGCCACCCGTGGCGGGACAGGCGACTTGAACACTGAAGCTTTCTTT. It codes for CATRGGTGDLNTEAFF.

With regard to this clonotype: An end of the junction does not agree with germline; a read error may underlie this. The V gene is TRBV6-1, the J gene TRBJ1-1, with TRBD1 identical over 7 bases. This CDR3 contains 15 residues. CDR1 is MNHNS and CDR2 is SASEGT in the germline V gene. The CDR3 nucleotides read TGTGCCGGCAGTGCTCGACAGGGCACGAACACTGAAGCTTTCTTT. Protein sequence: CAGSARQGTNTEAFF.

This clonotype was counted between two and nine times. Here the CDR3 DNA reads TGCAGTGCCTTAGGCGAGTTCGGTGCCGGAGAGCAGTACTTC. Its translation: CSALGEFGAGEQYF. The chain couples TRBV20-1 to TRBJ2-7; D unresolved. Germline CDR1 and CDR2: DFQATT and SNEGSKA (reference sequence). Trimming pared 6 bases from V and 7 bases from J, leaving 22 bases between. The CDR3 is 14 amino acids.

This chain joins TRBV12-3 or TRBV12-4 and TRBJ1-2, with 8 bases fitting TRBD1. The CDR3 sequence is 14 residues long. J lost 8 bases, V lost 1 base, and 6 bases had no gene match. In DNA, the CDR3 is TGTGCCAGCAGTTTAGAGAGGACAGGGCGCGGCTACACCTTC. Encoded protein: CASSLERTGRGYTF.

V usage is TRBV30 and J usage is TRBJ1-2; no definite D call. The ends were cut back, 2 bases at V and 8 bases at J, with 12 bases in the middle. CDR3 size: 12 residues. Germline assignment: CDR1 GTSNPN and CDR2 SVGIG (reference sequence). The CDR3: CAWSTPTGGYTF. The CDR3 coding sequence is TGTGCCTGGAGTACCCCGACGGGGGGCTACACCTTC.

The chain has TRBV9 and TRBJ1-5; D remains ambiguous. From germline, CDR1 is SGDLS and CDR2 YYNGEE. V was pared by 2 bases and J by 0 bases, with 9 bases between. The length of the CDR3 is 15 residues. The CDR3 region is CASSVEGNSNQPQHF. CDR3 in DNA: TGTGCCAGCAGCGTCGAAGGAAATAGCAATCAGCCCCAGCATTTT.

V usage is TRBV24-1 and J usage is TRBJ2-3; 10 nucleotides match TRBD1. This CDR3 comprises 16 residues. Per germline, CDR1 KGHDR and CDR2 SFDVKD. V dropped 4 bases and J dropped 4; count of bases not matched to a gene: 7. The CDR3 sequence is CATSESTGGIADTQYF. The CDR3 bases are TGTGCCACCAGTGAATCGACAGGGGGCATTGCAGATACGCAGTATTTT.

The chain carries TRBV11-2 and TRBJ2-1; TRBD1 matches 8 bases. The closer fit of TRBJ2-7 to the DNA end suggests the J call may be wrong. The CDR3 is 14 residues long. Germline CDR1 and CDR2: SGHAT and FQNNGV. CDR3 protein: CASSPGQENNEQYF. In DNA form, the CDR3 reads TGTGCCAGCAGCCCGGGACAGGAGAACAATGAGCAGTACTTC.

V gene TRBV2 combines with J gene TRBJ1-5, with no clear D. Trimming cost V 1 base and J 3 bases, with 7 bases left between them. The CDR3 is made up of 14 amino acids. Germline loops: CDR1 SNHLY, CDR2 FYNNEI. This chain's CDR3 is CASSEERINQPQHF. In DNA form, the CDR3 reads TGTGCCAGCAGTGAAGAGAGGATCAATCAGCCCCAGCATTTT.

This chain connects TRBV7-6 to TRBJ2-3; 8 bases match TRBD2. CDR3 length equals 15 residues. Germline assignment: CDR1 SGHVS and CDR2 FNYEAQ. The V gene end was trimmed by 1 base and the J gene end by 4 bases; junction bases not matched to a gene: 4. CDR3 loop: CASSLVGGVADTQYF. The CDR3 region has the DNA TGTGCCAGCAGCTTAGTCGGGGGGGTGGCAGATACGCAGTATTTT.

This clonotype was counted between two and nine times. The CDR3 here is CASTQTLAGAKTYEQYF. The CDR3 DNA is TGTGCCAGCACCCAAACCCTAGCGGGGGCTAAAACCTACGAGCAGTACTTC. V gene TRBV6-2 or TRBV6-3 combines with J gene TRBJ2-7; 10 nucleotides line up with TRBD2. Germline V gene lookup returns CDR1 MNHEY and CDR2 SVGEGT. V lost 7 bases to trimming and J lost 2 bases; unmatched junction nucleotides: 14. The CDR3 runs to 17 residues.

The V and J genes are TRBV7-9 and TRBJ2-7, with 8 bases aligning to TRBD1. V shed 5 bases and J 12 bases; nucleotides not matched to a gene: 12. Germline loops: CDR1 SEHNR, CDR2 FQNEAQ (reference sequence). The CDR3 is made up of 13 amino acids. CDR3 bases: TGTGCCAGCAGCCGAAACACAGGGGGTCCTTGGTACTTC. This sequence encodes CASSRNTGGPWYF. Complete variable domain (other parts from reference TRBV7-9 and TRBJ2-7): DTGVSQNPRHKITKRGQNVTFRCDPISEHNRLYWYRQTLGQGPEFLTYFQNEAQLEKSRLLSDRFSAERPKGSFSTLEIQRTEQGDSAMYLCASSRNTGGPWYFGPGTRLTVT.

The chain links TRBV6-5 to TRBJ1-2, with TRBD1 as a possible D gene (5 bases). V was clipped by 8 bases and J by 8 bases, with 15 bases between them. Germline assignment: CDR1 MNHEY and CDR2 SVGAGI. There are 12 residues in the CDR3. The CDR3 bases are TGTGCCAGCGGCAGGGCCCTTGGGGGCTACACCTTC. This translates into CASGRALGGYTF.

The chain has TRBV7-2 and TRBJ2-5; TRBD2 matches at 8 bases. In germline, CDR1 is SGHTA, CDR2 FQGNSA. The V segment lost 0 bases and the J segment 11 bases; nucleotides outside the gene matches: 14. The CDR3 sequence is 16 residues long. CDR3 amino acids: CASSLASSGVRNEQYF. The DNA of the CDR3 is TGTGCCAGCAGCTTAGCGAGTAGCGGGGTCCGCAATGAGCAGTACTTC.

This clonotype appeared a few times. V and J are TRBV4-3 and TRBJ1-4; no firm D call. Trimming cost V 0 bases and J 8 bases, with 13 bases left between them. Germline V CDR1 and CDR2: LGHNA, YSLEER. This CDR3 comprises 15 residues. CDR3 loop: CASSQEDGVGEKLFF. In DNA, the CDR3 is TGCGCCAGCAGCCAAGAGGACGGAGTTGGGGAAAAACTGTTTTTT.

Concerning this clonotype: An end of the junction does not agree with germline; a read error may underlie this. This chain's CDR3 is CVTLAPGQGTTDTRYF. CDR3 bases: TGTGTCACCTTAGCACCGGGACAGGGAACCACAGATACGCGGTATTTT. J is TRBJ2-3 and V is TRBV12-3 or TRBV12-4; 9 nucleotides align to TRBD1. The CDR3 has 16 amino acids.

The chain uses TRBV7-2 and TRBJ1-1; D is perhaps TRBD1 (5 bases). The germline V and J ends were trimmed by 7 bases and 3 bases, with 15 bases remaining between them. CDR1 is SGHTA and CDR2 is FQGNSA in the germline V gene. This CDR3 has 14 residues. CDR3 sequence (DNA): TGTGCCAGCATCGGAGGGACTTTTGACACTGAAGCTTTCTTT. As protein: CASIGGTFDTEAFF.

This clonotype has more than one count but fewer than ten. The rearrangement joins TRBV10-2 to TRBJ2-7; TRBD1 matches 7 bases. Trimming took 8 bases from V and 1 from J; bases not matched to a gene: 11. This CDR3 region has 15 residues. The germline gives CDR1 WSHSY, CDR2 SAAADI. The CDR3 spells CASSVWTGGSYEQYF. As DNA, the CDR3 is TGCGCCAGCTCCGTTTGGACAGGCGGGTCCTACGAGCAGTACTTC.

The chain carries TRBV2 and TRBJ1-2, with 9 positions matching TRBD1. This CDR3 contains 14 residues. Germline V lookup: CDR1 SNHLY, CDR2 FYNNEI. Trimming at V came to 1 base and at J to 5 bases, leaving 2 bases not matched to a gene. The CDR3 loop reads CASSEETGGYGYTF. The CDR3 nucleotides are TGTGCCAGCAGTGAAGAGACAGGGGGTTATGGCTACACCTTC.

The chain links TRBV7-9 to TRBJ2-1, with D possibly TRBD2 on 5 matching bases. The V gene's germline CDR1 is SEHNR and CDR2 FQNEAQ (reference sequence). Trimming left V 0 bases short and J 5 bases short, with 8 bases between. CDR3 size: 14 residues. CDR3 protein: CASSLAREHNEQFF. DNA of the CDR3: TGTGCCAGCAGCTTAGCCCGGGAACACAATGAGCAGTTCTTC.

The chain links TRBV30 to TRBJ1-2; D remains ambiguous. The germline V gene encodes CDR1 GTSNPN and CDR2 SVGIG (reference sequence). This CDR3 region has 14 residues. Trimming took 4 bases from V and 0 from J, leaving 12 bases between them. The CDR3 region has the DNA TGTGCCTGGAATGGTAGGGCCCCTAACTATGGCTACACCTTC. This sequence encodes CAWNGRAPNYGYTF.

Only a few counts were recorded for this clonotype. The rearrangement uses TRBV4-1 and TRBJ1-1; D not resolved. V was cut by 0 bases and J by 11 bases, with 13 bases left in between. The CDR3 runs to 13 residues. Germline V gene data show CDR1 as MGHRA and CDR2 as YSYEKL. Here the CDR3 DNA reads TGCGCCAGCAGCCAAGAAAGGGCACAGAAGGCTTTCTTT. Its translation is CASSQERAQKAFF.

There are a few counts of this clonotype. The chain has TRBV20-1 and TRBJ2-1, with 7 bases identical to TRBD1. Germline V gene data show CDR1 as DFQATT and CDR2 as SNEGSKA (reference sequence). CDR3 length: 17 amino acids. After removal of 0 bases from V and 0 bases from J, the junction contained 8 bases not matched to a gene. The CDR3 region is CSARDPLTGNSYNEQFF. CDR3 DNA sequence: TGCAGTGCTAGAGACCCTTTGACAGGGAACTCCTACAATGAGCAGTTCTTC.

There are a few counts of this clonotype. This chain links TRBV5-1 with TRBJ1-2; unclear D gene. Deletions cut 2 bases from V and 0 bases from J, with 14 bases between. Germline CDR1 SGHRS, CDR2 YFSETQ. This CDR3 is 16 amino acids long. Here the CDR3 DNA reads TGCGCCAGCAGCTTAGTATTCCCGGGAACTAACTATGGCTACACCTTC. Translation: CASSLVFPGTNYGYTF.

This clonotype was picked up a small number of times. V usage is TRBV4-3 and J usage is TRBJ2-7, with 8 bases matching TRBD1. The CDR3 has 15 residues. Trimming took 3 bases from V and 6 from J; bases not matched to a gene: 10. Germline CDR1 and CDR2: LGHNA and YSLEER. The CDR3 nucleotides read TGCGCCAGCAGCCAGTACGTAGGGACAGGTAGCGAGCAGTACTTC. As protein: CASSQYVGTGSEQYF.

The rearrangement joins TRBV12-3 or TRBV12-4 to TRBJ2-5, with D perhaps TRBD1 or TRBD2 (5 bases each). The CDR3 is 14 residues long. Trimming stripped 6 bases from V and 11 bases from J, with 22 bases between. CDR3 amino acids: CASSKAQGRYEQYF. In nucleotides, the CDR3 is TGTGCCAGCAGCAAAGCCCAGGGACGCTATGAGCAGTACTTC.

For the CDR3, the DNA is TGTGCCAGCAGCTTATACGCTGCGGGCCCCCTGAGAGAGACCCAGTACTTC. It translates to CASSLYAAGPLRETQYF. The chain recombines TRBV7-2 with TRBJ2-5, with a tentative D call TRBD2 (5 bases). The germline V gene has CDR1 SGHTA and CDR2 FQGNSA. CDR3 size: 17 residues. Trimming left V 2 bases short and J 4 bases short, with 20 bases between.

The rearrangement uses TRBV29-1 and TRBJ1-5; TRBD1 is a possible D gene (6 bases). Germline loops: CDR1 SQVTM, CDR2 ANQGSEA. This CDR3 contains 17 residues. Trimming shortened V by 7 bases and J by 2 bases, and 24 bases separated the two germline ends. CDR3 amino acids: CSARGGRVMGGNQPQHF. In DNA form, the CDR3 reads TGCAGCGCACGAGGGGGACGGGTGATGGGGGGCAATCAGCCCCAGCATTTT.

The V and J genes are TRBV7-2 and TRBJ2-4, with D tentatively TRBD1 (6 bases). The V and J ends lost 0 bases and 12 bases respectively, with 12 bases between them. Germline V CDR1 and CDR2: SGHTA, FQGNSA. The CDR3 is 13 residues long. CDR3 coding DNA: TGTGCCAGCAGCTTAGCGCTACAGGGCGCTCAGTACTTC. Its protein product is CASSLALQGAQYF.